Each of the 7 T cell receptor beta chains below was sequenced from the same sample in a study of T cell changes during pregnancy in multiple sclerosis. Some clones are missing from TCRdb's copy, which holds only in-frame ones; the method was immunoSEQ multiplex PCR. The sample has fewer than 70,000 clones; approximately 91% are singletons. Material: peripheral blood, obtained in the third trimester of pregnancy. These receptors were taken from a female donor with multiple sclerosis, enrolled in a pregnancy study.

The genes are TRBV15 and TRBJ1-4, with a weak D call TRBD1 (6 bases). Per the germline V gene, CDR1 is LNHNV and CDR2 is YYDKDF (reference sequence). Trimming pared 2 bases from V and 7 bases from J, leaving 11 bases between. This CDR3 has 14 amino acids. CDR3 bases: TGTGCCACCAGCAGAAACAGGGATGGTGAAAAACTGTTTTTT. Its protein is CATSRNRDGEKLFF.

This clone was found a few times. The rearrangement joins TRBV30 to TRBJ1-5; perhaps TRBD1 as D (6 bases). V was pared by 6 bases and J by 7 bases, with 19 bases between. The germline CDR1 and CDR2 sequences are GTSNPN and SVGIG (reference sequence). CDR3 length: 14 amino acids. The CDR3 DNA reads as TGTGCCTGCGGGAGGAATATTGGGACACAGCCCCAGCATTTT. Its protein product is CACGRNIGTQPQHF.

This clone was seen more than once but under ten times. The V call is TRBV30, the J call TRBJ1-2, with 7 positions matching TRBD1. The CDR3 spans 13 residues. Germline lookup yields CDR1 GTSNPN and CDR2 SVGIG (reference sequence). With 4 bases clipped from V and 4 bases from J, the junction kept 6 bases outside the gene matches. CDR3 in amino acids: CAWKSAGGYGYTF. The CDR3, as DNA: TGTGCCTGGAAATCGGCAGGGGGCTATGGCTACACCTTC.

CDR3 bases: TGTGCCAGCAGCTCGGACAGGGGGATTAATGAGCAGTTCTTC. It codes for CASSSDRGINEQFF. This sequence joins TRBV7-9 and TRBJ2-1, with TRBD1 identical over 10 bases. This CDR3 has 14 amino acids. The germline V gene encodes CDR1 SEHNR and CDR2 FQNEAQ (reference sequence). V was clipped by 4 bases and J by 7 bases; unmatched bases: 4.

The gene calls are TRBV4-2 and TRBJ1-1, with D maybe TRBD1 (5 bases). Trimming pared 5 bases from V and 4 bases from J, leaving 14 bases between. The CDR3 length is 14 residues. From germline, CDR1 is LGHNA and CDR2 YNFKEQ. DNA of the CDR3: TGTGCCAGCAGCTTCGACAGAAGGGGCACTGAAGCTTTCTTT. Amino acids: CASSFDRRGTEAFF.

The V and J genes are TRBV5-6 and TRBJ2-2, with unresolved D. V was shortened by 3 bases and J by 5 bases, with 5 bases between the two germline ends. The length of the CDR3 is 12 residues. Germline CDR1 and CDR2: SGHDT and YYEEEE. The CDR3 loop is CASSYGTGELFF. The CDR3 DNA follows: TGTGCCAGCAGCTACGGGACCGGGGAGCTGTTTTTT. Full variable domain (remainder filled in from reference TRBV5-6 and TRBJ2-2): DAGVTQSPTHLIKTRGQQVTLRCSPKSGHDTVSWYQQALGQGPQFIFQYYEEEERQRGNFPDRFSGHQFPNYSSELNVNALLLGDSALYLCASSYGTGELFFGEGSRLTVL.

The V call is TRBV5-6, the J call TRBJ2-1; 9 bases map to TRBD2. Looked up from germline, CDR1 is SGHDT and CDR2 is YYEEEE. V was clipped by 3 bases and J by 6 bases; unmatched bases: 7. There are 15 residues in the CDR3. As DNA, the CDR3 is TGTGCCAGCAGCTGGGCGGGGGGGCCAGGCAATGAGCAGTTCTTC. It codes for CASSWAGGPGNEQFF.